The TCR beta chain under discussion was sequenced for a study of cytomegalovirus exposure and HLA in healthy donors. General observations from the study: The classifier was said to identify cytomegalovirus status with high specificity and sensitivity.

Comment on this clone: The antigen is undetermined.

The donors were members of the validation cohort comprising over 100 subjects, separate from the roughly 730-subject first cohort. V was shortened by 4 bases and J by 0 bases, with 12 bases between the two germline ends. Per germline, CDR1 MNHEY and CDR2 SMNVEV (reference sequence). The CDR3 loop spans 15 amino acids. Only in-frame clones appear in the TCRdb table, and some are missing; sequencing was by immunoSEQ multiplex PCR. The sample yields approximately 73,000 clones, around 95% seen once. This chain links TRBV27 with TRBJ1-1; no clear D gene. The source of this sequence is a man aged 18 to 30 in good health and CMV-seronegative. The source material was PBMCs. The CDR3 spells CASSSSGFMNTEAFF. The CDR3 DNA reads as TGTGCCAGCAGTTCAAGCGGTTTTATGAACACTGAAGCTTTCTTT.